The rows below give T cell receptor beta chains drawn from one sample of a study of persistence of HIV-infected CD4 T cells. Their antigens are not known. The protocol was immunoSEQ multiplex PCR, while the TCRdb copy is restricted to in-frame clones and leaves out a portion. This table has about 33,000 clones, roughly 82% appearing once. The sample here was CD4+ T cells sorted from PBMCs after approximately 19-hour stimulation, taken from a patient who received antiretroviral therapy. The receptor source for this set is an adult woman with HIV who was CMV-seropositive. The CDR3 runs from the conserved cysteine through the conserved F or W.

V: TRBV28; J: TRBJ1-5; CDR3: CASSLWGNSNQPQHF
V: TRBV5-1; J: TRBJ2-1; CDR3: CASSFRAATSFSYNEQFF
V: TRBV7-2; J: TRBJ1-1; CDR3: CASSLEIRPNTEAFF
V: TRBV29-1; J: TRBJ1-2; CDR3: CSVIQGASANYGYTF
V: TRBV29-1; J: TRBJ2-2; CDR3: CSVDTGGRPTGELFF
V: TRBV29-1; J: TRBJ1-2; CDR3: CSVHWANYGYTF
V: TRBV5-4; J: TRBJ1-6; CDR3: CASSWGQESLHF
V: TRBV6-4; J: TRBJ2-2; CDR3: CASKQGGNTGELFF
V: TRBV5-1; J: TRBJ1-1; CDR3: CASSLPQGGTEAFF
V: TRBV25-1; J: TRBJ2-7; CDR3: CASSEEQGGYEQYF
V: TRBV19; J: TRBJ1-3; CDR3: CASSIDGRSGNTIYF
V: TRBV5-1; J: TRBJ1-5; CDR3: CASSLDPGEDQPQHF
V: TRBV30; J: TRBJ2-3; CDR3: CAWSVRGDTQYF
V: TRBV9; J: TRBJ2-1; CDR3: CASSVEAGGPRRFRNEQFF
V: TRBV7-9; J: TRBJ2-7; CDR3: CASSLGLTSGRGPYEQYF
V: TRBV5-1; J: TRBJ2-3; CDR3: CASSFDRGRGDTQYF
V: TRBV5-6; J: TRBJ2-3; CDR3: CASSLRGLGTDTQYF
V: TRBV3-1/TRBV3-2; J: TRBJ1-2; CDR3: CASSQGQRNYGYTF
V: TRBV7-6; J: TRBJ2-2; CDR3: CASSFLPRTGRNTGELFF
V: TRBV27; J: TRBJ2-5; CDR3: CASSFTGQETQYF
V: TRBV5-8; J: TRBJ2-7; CDR3: CASSLRGRTYEQYF
V: TRBV30; J: TRBJ1-1; CDR3: CAWSALSGTVYGSGAFF
V: TRBV5-1; J: TRBJ2-7; CDR3: CASSLVGGTHEQYF
V: TRBV19; J: TRBJ1-2; CDR3: CASSIGGYHGYTF
V: TRBV13; J: TRBJ2-7; CDR3: CASSPPPDRGPLEQYF